The entry below describes one T cell receptor (beta chain). Its antigen is as yet unknown. These data come from a study of cytomegalovirus exposure and HLA in healthy donors. Study-level points and caveats: The listing of 150 to 200 TCR beta chains classed them as cytomegalovirus-associated. Reported results showed that the classifier diagnosed cytomegalovirus status with high specificity and sensitivity. Specificity of a few CMV-associated chains for CMV antigens was verified in vitro.

Generated by immunoSEQ multiplex PCR, the TCRdb table keeps only in-frame clones and is missing some. In the table there are some 340,000 clones, about 90% of which are singletons. Input material: PBMCs. The sequence derives from a woman in her 30s in good health and CMV-seropositive.

This chain's CDR3 is CASRTSRYNEQFF. CDR3 nucleotide sequence: TGTGCCAGCCGGACTAGCAGGTACAATGAGCAGTTCTTC. This chain joins TRBV28 and TRBJ2-1; 8 positions agree with TRBD2. The CDR3 runs 13 residues. V lost 8 bases, J lost 4 bases, and 4 bases stayed unmatched. CDR1 is MDHEN and CDR2 is SYDVKM in the germline V gene.